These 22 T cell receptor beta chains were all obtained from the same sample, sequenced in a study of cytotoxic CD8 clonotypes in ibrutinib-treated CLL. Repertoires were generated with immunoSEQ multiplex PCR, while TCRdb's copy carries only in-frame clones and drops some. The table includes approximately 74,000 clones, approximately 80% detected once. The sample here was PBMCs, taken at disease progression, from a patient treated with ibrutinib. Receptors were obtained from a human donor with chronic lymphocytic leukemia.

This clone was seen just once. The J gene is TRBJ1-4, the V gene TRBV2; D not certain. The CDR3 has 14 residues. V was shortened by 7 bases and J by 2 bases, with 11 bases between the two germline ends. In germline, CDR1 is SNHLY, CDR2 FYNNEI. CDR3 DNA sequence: TGTGCCAGCAAAACCTCAAGGACTAATGAAAAACTGTTTTTT. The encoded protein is CASKTSRTNEKLFF.

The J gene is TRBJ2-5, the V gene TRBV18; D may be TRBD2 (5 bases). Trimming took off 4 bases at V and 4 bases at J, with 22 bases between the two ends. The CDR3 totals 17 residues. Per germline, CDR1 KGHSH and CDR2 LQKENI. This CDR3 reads CASSRGFGRGDRETQYF. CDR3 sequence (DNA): TGTGCCAGCTCACGGGGTTTCGGACGGGGTGACCGAGAGACCCAGTACTTC.

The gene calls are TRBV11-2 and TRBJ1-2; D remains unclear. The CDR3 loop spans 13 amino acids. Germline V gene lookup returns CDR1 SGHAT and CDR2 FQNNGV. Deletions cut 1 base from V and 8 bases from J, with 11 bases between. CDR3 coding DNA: TGTGCCAGCAGCTTAGTGCTGGGTGGAGGCTACACCTTC. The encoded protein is CASSLVLGGGYTF.

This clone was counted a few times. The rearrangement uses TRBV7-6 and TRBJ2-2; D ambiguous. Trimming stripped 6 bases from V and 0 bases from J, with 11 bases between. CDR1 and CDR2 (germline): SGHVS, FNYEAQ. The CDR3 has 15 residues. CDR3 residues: CASRPLPANTGELFF. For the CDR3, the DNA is TGTGCCAGCAGGCCTCTCCCAGCGAACACCGGGGAGCTGTTTTTT.

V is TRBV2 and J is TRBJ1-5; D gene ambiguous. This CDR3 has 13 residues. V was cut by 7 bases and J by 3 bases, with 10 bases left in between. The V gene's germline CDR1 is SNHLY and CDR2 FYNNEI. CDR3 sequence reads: CASTYDSNQPQHF. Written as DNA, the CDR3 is TGTGCCAGCACATACGACTCCAATCAGCCCCAGCATTTT.

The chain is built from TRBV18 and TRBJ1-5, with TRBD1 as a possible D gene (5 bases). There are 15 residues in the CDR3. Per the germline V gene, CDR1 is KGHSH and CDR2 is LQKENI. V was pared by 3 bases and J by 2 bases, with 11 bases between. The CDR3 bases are TGTGCCAGCTCACCCGGACACATTGGCAATCAGCCCCAGCATTTT. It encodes CASSPGHIGNQPQHF.

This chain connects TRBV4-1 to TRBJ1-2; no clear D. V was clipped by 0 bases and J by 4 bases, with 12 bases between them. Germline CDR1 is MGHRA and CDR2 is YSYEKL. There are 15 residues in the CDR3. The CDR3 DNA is TGCGCCAGCAGCCAAGATCGCTCAGCGTCCTATGGCTACACCTTC. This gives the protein CASSQDRSASYGYTF.

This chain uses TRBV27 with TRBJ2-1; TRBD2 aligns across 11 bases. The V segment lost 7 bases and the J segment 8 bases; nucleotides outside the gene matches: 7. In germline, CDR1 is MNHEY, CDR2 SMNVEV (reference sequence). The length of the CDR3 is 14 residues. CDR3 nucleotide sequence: TGTGCCAGCAAATTAGCGGGAGGGCCAGATGAGCAGTTCTTC. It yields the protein CASKLAGGPDEQFF.

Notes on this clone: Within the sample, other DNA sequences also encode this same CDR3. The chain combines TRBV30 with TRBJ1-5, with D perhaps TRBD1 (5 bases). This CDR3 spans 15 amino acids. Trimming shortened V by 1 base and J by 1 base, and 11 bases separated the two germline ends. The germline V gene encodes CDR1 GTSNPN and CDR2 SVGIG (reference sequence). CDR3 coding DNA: TGTGCCTGGAGTGAAGGGGCAGCAAGCAATCAGCCCCAGCATTTT. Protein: CAWSEGAASNQPQHF.

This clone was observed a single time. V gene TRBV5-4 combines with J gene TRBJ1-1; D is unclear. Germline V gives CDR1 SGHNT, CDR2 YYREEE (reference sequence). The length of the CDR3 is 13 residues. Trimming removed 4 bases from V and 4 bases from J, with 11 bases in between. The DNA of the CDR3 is TGTGCCAGCAGCCCTTCGGTGGGCACTGAAGCTTTCTTT. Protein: CASSPSVGTEAFF.

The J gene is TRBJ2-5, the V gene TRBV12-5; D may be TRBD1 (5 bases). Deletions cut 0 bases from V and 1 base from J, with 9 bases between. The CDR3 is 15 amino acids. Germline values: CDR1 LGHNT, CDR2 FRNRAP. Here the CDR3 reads CASGLVLRVQETQYF. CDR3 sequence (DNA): TGTGCTAGTGGTTTGGTACTCAGGGTCCAAGAGACCCAGTACTTC.

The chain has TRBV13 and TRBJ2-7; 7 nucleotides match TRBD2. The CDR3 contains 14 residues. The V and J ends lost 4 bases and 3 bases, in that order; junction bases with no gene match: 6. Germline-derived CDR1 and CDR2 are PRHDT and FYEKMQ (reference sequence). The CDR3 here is CASSWGGDYYEQYF. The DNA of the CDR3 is TGTGCCAGCAGCTGGGGCGGGGACTACTACGAGCAGTACTTC.

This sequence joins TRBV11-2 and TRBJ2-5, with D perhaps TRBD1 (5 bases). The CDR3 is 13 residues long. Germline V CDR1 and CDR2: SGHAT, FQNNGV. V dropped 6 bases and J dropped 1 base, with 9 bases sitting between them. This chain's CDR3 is CASSPTGQETQYF. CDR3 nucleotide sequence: TGTGCCAGCAGTCCAACAGGCCAAGAGACCCAGTACTTC. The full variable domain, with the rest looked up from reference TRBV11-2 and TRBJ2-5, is EAGVAQSPRYKIIEKRQSVAFWCNPISGHATLYWYQQILGQGPKLLIQFQNNGVVDDSQLPKDRFSAERLKGVDSTLKIQPAKLEDSAVYLCASSPTGQETQYFGPGTRLLVL.

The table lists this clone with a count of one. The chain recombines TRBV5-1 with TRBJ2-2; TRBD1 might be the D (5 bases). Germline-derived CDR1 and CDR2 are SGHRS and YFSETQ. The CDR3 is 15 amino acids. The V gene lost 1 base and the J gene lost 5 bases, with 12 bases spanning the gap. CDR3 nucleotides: TGCGCCAGCAGCTTGTCTCCAGGGTGGACCGGGGAGCTGTTTTTT. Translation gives CASSLSPGWTGELFF.

The CDR3 nucleotides read TGTGCCAGTGAGTCTACAGGGAACTACGAGCAGTACTTC. It is translated as CASESTGNYEQYF. The chain has TRBV19 and TRBJ2-7; D is perhaps TRBD1 (6 bases). The CDR3 totals 13 residues. Trimming took 8 bases from V and 3 from J, leaving 14 bases between them. The germline V gene encodes CDR1 LNHDA and CDR2 SQIVND (reference sequence).

CDR3 in amino acids: CASSPAQTVYEQYF. The CDR3 bases are TGCGCCAGCAGCCCGGCCCAGACCGTTTACGAGCAGTACTTC. The chain recombines TRBV5-1 with TRBJ2-7; no firm D call. Trimming removed 4 bases from V and 4 bases from J, with 15 bases in between. CDR3 size: 14 residues. Germline CDR1 and CDR2: SGHRS and YFSETQ.

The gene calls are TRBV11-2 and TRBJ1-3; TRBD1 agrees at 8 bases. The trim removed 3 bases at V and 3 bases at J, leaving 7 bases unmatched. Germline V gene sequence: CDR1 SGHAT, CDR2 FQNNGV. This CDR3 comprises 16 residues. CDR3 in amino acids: CASSFNPTGVGNTIYF. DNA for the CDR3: TGTGCCAGCAGCTTTAACCCGACAGGGGTTGGAAACACCATATATTTT.

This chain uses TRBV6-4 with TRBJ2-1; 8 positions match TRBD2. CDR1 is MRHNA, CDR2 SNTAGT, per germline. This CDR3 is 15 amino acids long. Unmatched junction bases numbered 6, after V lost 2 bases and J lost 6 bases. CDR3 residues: CASSDGTRPLNEQFF. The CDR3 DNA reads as TGTGCCAGCAGTGACGGGACTAGACCCCTCAATGAGCAGTTCTTC.

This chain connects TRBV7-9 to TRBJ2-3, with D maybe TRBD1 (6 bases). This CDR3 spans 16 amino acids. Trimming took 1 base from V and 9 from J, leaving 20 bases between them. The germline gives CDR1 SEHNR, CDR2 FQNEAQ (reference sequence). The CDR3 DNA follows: TGTGCCAGCAGCTTAGGACAGGTGCTGACATCGGAAACGCAGTATTTT. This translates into CASSLGQVLTSETQYF.

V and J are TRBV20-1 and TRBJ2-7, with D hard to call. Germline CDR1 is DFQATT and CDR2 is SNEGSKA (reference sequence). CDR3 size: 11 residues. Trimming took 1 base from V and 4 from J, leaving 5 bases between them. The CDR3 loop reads CSARVGYEQYF. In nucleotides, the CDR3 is TGCAGTGCTAGAGTGGGTTACGAGCAGTACTTC.

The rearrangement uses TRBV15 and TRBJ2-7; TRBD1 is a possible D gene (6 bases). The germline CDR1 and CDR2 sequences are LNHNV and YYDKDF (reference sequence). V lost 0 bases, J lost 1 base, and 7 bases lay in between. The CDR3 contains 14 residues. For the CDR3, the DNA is TGTGCCACCAGCAGAGATCAGGGGTCCTACGAGCAGTACTTC. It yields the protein CATSRDQGSYEQYF.

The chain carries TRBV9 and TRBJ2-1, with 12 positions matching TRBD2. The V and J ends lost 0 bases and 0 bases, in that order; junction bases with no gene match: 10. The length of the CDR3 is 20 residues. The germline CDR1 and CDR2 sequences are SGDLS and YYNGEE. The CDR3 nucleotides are TGTGCCAGCAGCGTAGAGGGTCTAGCGGGAGGGGTGAGCTCCTACAATGAGCAGTTCTTC. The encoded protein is CASSVEGLAGGVSSYNEQFF.